The T cell receptor (beta chain) under discussion was sequenced for a study of T cells in Graves' hyperthyroidism and ophthalmopathy. The germline CDR1 and CDR2 sequences are MGHRA and YSYEKL. This CDR3 has 16 residues. V was shortened by 3 bases and J by 6 bases, with 20 bases between the two germline ends. Whole-study findings and limits: It was a median approximately 7.1 months before onset that the model predicted ophthalmopathy. Separation of ophthalmopathy from stable hyperthyroidism was achieved by a 13 V-J model.

This clonotype appeared once. Its antigen remains unknown. The study excluded patients with uncontrolled infection, other autoimmune disease, pregnancy or lactation. RNA transcripts yielded amplified TCR beta CDR3 regions. Using the HTBI primer set, a first-round RT-PCR was run on the TCR CDR3. TCRdb reprocessed the multiplex PCR reads via MiXCR and lists one record per CDR3 protein. The table shows around 500,000 distinct CDR3 sequences, with roughly 22% occurring only once. This TCR was recovered from a woman in her seventies with Graves' ophthalmopathy. This sequence joins TRBV4-1 and TRBJ1-2, with a weak D call TRBD1 (6 bases). Sequencing was performed on blood. The CDR3 nucleotides are TGCGCCAGCAGCCAGGGGGGGGCAGCACCCACGAATGGCTACACCTTC. Protein product: CASSQGGAAPTNGYTF.